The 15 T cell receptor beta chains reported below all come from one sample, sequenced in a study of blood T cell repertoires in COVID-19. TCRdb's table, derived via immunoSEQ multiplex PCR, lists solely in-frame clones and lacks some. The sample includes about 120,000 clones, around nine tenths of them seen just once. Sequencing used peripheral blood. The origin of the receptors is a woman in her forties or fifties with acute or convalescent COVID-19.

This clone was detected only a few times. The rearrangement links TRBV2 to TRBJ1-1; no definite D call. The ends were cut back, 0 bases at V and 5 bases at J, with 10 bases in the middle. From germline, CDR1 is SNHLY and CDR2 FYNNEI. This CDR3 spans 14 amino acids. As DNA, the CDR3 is TGTGCCAGCAGTGAAGCAGGAGGGATAACTGAAGCTTTCTTT. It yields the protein CASSEAGGITEAFF. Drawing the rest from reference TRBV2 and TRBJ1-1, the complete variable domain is EPEVTQTPSHQVTQMGQEVILRCVPISNHLYFYWYRQILGQKVEFLVSFYNNEISEKSEIFDDQFSVERPDGSNFTLKIRSTKLEDSAMYFCASSEAGGITEAFFGQGTRLTVV.

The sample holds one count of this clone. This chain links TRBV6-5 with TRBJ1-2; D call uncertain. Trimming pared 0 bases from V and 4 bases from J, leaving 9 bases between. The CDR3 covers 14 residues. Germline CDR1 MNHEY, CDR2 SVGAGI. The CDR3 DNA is TGTGCCAGCAGTTACTCCCCGGGAATCTATGGCTACACCTTC. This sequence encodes CASSYSPGIYGYTF.

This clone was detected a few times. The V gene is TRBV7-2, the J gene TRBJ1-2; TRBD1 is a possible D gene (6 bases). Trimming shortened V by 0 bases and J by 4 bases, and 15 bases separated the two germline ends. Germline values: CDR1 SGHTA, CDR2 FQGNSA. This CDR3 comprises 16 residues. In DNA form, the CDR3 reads TGTGCCAGCAGCTTAGCTAGGTTGGGGGCGAGCTATGGCTACACCTTC. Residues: CASSLARLGASYGYTF. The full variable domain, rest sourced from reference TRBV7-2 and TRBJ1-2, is GAGVSQSPSNKVTEKGKDVELRCDPISGHTALYWYRQSLGQGLEFLIYFQGNSAPDKSGLPSDRFSAERTGGSVSTLTIQRTQQEDSAVYLCASSLARLGASYGYTFGSGTRLTVV.

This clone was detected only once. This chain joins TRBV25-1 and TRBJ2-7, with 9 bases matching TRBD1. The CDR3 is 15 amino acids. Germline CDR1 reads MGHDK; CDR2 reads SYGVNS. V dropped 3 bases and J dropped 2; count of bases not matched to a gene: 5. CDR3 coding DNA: TGTGCCAGCAGTGATCCGGACAGGGGAACCTACGAGCAGTACTTC. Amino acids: CASSDPDRGTYEQYF.

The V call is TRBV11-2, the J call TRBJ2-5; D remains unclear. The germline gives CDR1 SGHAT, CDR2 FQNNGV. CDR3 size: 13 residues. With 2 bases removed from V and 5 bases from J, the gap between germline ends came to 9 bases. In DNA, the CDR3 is TGTGCCAGCAGCTTATCAACTCGGGAGACCCAGTACTTC. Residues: CASSLSTRETQYF.

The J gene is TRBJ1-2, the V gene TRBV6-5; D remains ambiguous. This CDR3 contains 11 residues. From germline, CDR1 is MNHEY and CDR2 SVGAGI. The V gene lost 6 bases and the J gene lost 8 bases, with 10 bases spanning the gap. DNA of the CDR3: TGTGCCAGCAGAACGGCAGGAGGCTACACCTTC. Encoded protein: CASRTAGGYTF.

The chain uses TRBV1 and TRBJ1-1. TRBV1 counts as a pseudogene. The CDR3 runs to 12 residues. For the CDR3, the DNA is TGCACCGCGGGGGTATTGAACACTGAAGCTTTCTTT. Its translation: CTAGVLNTEAFF.

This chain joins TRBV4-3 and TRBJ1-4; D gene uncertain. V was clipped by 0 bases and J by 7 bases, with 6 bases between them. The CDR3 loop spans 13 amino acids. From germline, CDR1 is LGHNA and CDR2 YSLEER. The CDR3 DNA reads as TGCGCCAGCAGCCAAGATATGGCTGAAAAACTGTTTTTT. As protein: CASSQDMAEKLFF.

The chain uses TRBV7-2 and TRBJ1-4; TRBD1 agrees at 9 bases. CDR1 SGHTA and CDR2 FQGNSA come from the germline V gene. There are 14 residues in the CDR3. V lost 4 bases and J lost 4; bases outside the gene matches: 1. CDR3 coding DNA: TGTGCCAGCAGCTCGACAGGGGGTAATGAAAAACTGTTTTTT. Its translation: CASSSTGGNEKLFF.

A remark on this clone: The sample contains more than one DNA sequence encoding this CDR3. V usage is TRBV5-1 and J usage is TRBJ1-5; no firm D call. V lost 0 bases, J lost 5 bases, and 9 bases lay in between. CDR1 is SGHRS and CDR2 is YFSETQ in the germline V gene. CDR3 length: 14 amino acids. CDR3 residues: CASSLGGSDQPQHF. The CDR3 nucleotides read TGCGCCAGCAGCTTGGGAGGGTCGGATCAGCCCCAGCATTTT.

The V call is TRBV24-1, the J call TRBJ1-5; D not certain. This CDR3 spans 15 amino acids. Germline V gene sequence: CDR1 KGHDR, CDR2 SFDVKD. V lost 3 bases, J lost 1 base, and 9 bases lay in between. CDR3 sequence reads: CATSDESASNQPQHF. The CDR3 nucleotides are TGTGCCACCAGTGATGAGTCTGCCAGCAATCAGCCCCAGCATTTT.

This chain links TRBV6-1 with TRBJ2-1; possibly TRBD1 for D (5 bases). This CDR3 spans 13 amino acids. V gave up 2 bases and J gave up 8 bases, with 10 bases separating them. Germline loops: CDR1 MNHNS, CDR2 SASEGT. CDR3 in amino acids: CASSETGGDEQFF. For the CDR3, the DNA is TGTGCCAGCAGTGAAACAGGTGGAGATGAGCAGTTCTTC.

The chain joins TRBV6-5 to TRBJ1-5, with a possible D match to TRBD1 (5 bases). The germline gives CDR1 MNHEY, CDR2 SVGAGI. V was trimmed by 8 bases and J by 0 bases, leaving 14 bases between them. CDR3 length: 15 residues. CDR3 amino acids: CASARQLYSNQPQHF. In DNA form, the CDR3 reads TGTGCCAGCGCCCGACAGCTCTATAGCAATCAGCCCCAGCATTTT.

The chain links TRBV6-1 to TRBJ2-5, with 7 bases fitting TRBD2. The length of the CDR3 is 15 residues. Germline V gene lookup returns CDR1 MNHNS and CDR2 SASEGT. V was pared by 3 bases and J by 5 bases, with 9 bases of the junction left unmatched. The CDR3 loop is CASSERGAGGETQYF. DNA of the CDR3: TGTGCCAGCAGTGAGAGGGGTGCCGGGGGGGAGACCCAGTACTTC.

CDR3 DNA sequence: TGTGCCTGGAGCCAGACAGGGGCGCAGCCCCAGCATTTT. Translated, it gives CAWSQTGAQPQHF. V is TRBV30 and J is TRBJ1-5; TRBD1 matches at 8 bases. The ends lost 3 bases at V and 7 bases at J; junction bases unmatched: 5. This CDR3 has 13 amino acids. From germline, CDR1 is GTSNPN and CDR2 SVGIG (reference sequence).